This record looks at one T cell receptor (beta chain) sequence and its context. The CDR3 runs to 15 residues. Germline V gene data show CDR1 as ENHRY and CDR2 as SYGVKD. V shed 2 bases and J 0 bases; nucleotides not matched to a gene: 1. This specimen comes from a study of blood T cell repertoires in COVID-19. The wider study: T cells, B-cell-depleted T cells, or PBMCs supplied cDNA or gDNA.

Produced via immunoSEQ multiplex PCR; TCRdb's table is partial and in-frame only. The sample includes some 260,000 clones, approximately 91% of them seen just once. The chain recombines TRBV10-3 with TRBJ1-5; 7 nucleotides agree with TRBD1. This TCR was sampled from a human donor in a cohort sampled during active COVID-19. The source material was peripheral blood. CDR3 in amino acids: CAISERGLSNQPQHF. Written as DNA, the CDR3 is TGTGCCATCAGTGAGAGGGGGCTTAGCAATCAGCCCCAGCATTTT.